This T cell receptor (beta chain) was sequenced during a study of technical replicates of blood from four donors. The J segment lost 4 bases and the V segment lost 3 bases, leaving 8 bases of the junction unmatched. Germline assignment: CDR1 SGHRS and CDR2 YFSETQ. The CDR3 has 15 amino acids. This table comes from immunoSEQ multiplex PCR, and its TCRdb copy is limited to in-frame clones, with some not included. The profile shows under 85,000 clones, 86% of them singletons. The rearrangement uses TRBV5-1 and TRBJ1-2; 8 bases match TRBD1. The receptor's source is a human donor in good health. Some clones in this sample may be carry-over from other donors' samples. The sequenced sample consisted of PBMCs. In DNA, the CDR3 is TGCGCCAGCAGCTCCGGTGACAGGGGTGGCTATGGCTACACCTTC. Its translation: CASSSGDRGGYGYTF.